The clone carrying this TCR beta chain was seen at least ten times. The target antigen is unknown. Germline V gives CDR1 SGDLS, CDR2 YYNGEE. Trimming removed 1 base from V and 5 bases from J, with 5 bases in between. This CDR3 region has 12 residues. The sample is drawn from a study of molecular identifiers for immune sequencing clone quantification. For bulk TCR libraries, previously described methods and listed TCR primers were used. TCRdb analysed the PCR reads with MiXCR anew, one entry per CDR3 protein. The sample yields some 100,000 distinct CDR3 sequences, 15% to 20% seen once. Points from the study as a whole: Effector cells kept over 98% of their molecules in clones above 20 RNA copies, while naive cells kept under 1% there.

The genes are TRBV9 and TRBJ2-3, with D perhaps TRBD1 (5 bases). The source of this sequence is a human donor in good health. Some libraries in this study had Jurkat cell RNA spiked in. The sample was naive CD8+ T cells from blood, with Jurkat cell RNA spiked in. Subset described: FACS-sorted CD8+CD4-CCR7+CD45RA+ naive T cells. CDR3 sequence: CASSVRGDTQYF. CDR3 DNA sequence: TGTGCCAGCAGCGTAAGGGGAGATACGCAGTATTTT.